These 24 T cell receptor beta chains share one sample of origin, sequenced in a study of cytomegalovirus exposure and HLA in healthy donors. PCR primers comprised 60 Vbeta and 13 Jbeta primers. Sequencing used immunoSEQ multiplex PCR; TCRdb keeps in-frame clones, though not all of them. The sample comprises approximately 150,000 clones, about 72% of which are singletons, and about 2.5% rests with the top ten. Sequenced: PBMCs. The receptor source for this set is a human donor in good health.

The gene calls are TRBV7-2 and TRBJ1-4; 10 bases are shared with TRBD1. The CDR3 covers 14 residues. The germline V gene has CDR1 SGHTA and CDR2 FQGNSA. J lost 7 bases, V lost 4 bases, and 3 bases had no gene match. The chain's CDR3 is CASSSTGGVEKLFF. The CDR3, as DNA: TGTGCCAGCAGCTCGACAGGGGGCGTTGAAAAACTGTTTTTT.

The chain carries TRBV5-1 and TRBJ2-7; D may be TRBD1 (6 bases). V lost 0 bases, J lost 2 bases, and 12 bases lay in between. Germline V CDR1 and CDR2: SGHRS, YFSETQ. This CDR3 contains 15 residues. CDR3 coding DNA: TGCGCCAGCAGCTTGGATGAGCCAGGGGCCTACGAGCAGTACTTC. Translation: CASSLDEPGAYEQYF. The full variable domain, rest sourced from reference TRBV5-1 and TRBJ2-7, is KAGVTQTPRYLIKTRGQQVTLSCSPISGHRSVSWYQQTPGQGLQFLFEYFSETQRNKGNFPGRFSGRQFSNSRSEMNVSTLELGDSALYLCASSLDEPGAYEQYFGPGTRLTVT.

The chain has TRBV7-2 and TRBJ1-1, with D perhaps matching TRBD1 (5 bases). This CDR3 region has 14 residues. Germline CDR1 SGHTA, CDR2 FQGNSA. V lost 5 bases to trimming and J lost 7 bases, with 17 bases between them. The CDR3 bases are TGTGCCAGCAGCCTCGAGACAGCCCGGTATGAAGCTTTCTTT. Protein: CASSLETARYEAFF.

The sample holds one count of this clone. For the CDR3, the DNA is TGTGCCAGCAGCCAAGAGCCTCCCGGGTCCAGCACAGATACGCAGTATTTT. Translating it yields CASSQEPPGSSTDTQYF. V is TRBV4-2 and J is TRBJ2-3; D ambiguous. The germline CDR1 and CDR2 sequences are LGHNA and YNFKEQ. CDR3 length: 17 amino acids. V was clipped by 0 bases and J by 0 bases, with 13 bases between them.

The chain has TRBV5-1 and TRBJ2-7; 8 bases align to TRBD2. Germline loops: CDR1 SGHRS, CDR2 YFSETQ. This CDR3 is built from 14 residues. V was clipped by 3 bases and J by 4 bases; unmatched bases: 6. As DNA, the CDR3 is TGCGCCAGCAGCTGGAGCGGGGGAACTTACGAGCAGTACTTC. Amino acid sequence: CASSWSGGTYEQYF.

The chain uses TRBV11-1 and TRBJ1-1; D call uncertain. There are 15 residues in the CDR3. CDR1 is SGHAT and CDR2 is FQDESV in the germline V gene (reference sequence). Trimming removed 4 bases from V and 0 bases from J, with 12 bases in between. The CDR3, as DNA: TGTGCCAGCAGCTCTAGCGGGCTTATGAACACTGAAGCTTTCTTT. Protein sequence: CASSSSGLMNTEAFF.

The sample holds a few counts of this clone. V usage is TRBV5-1 and J usage is TRBJ2-5, with D possibly being TRBD1 (5 bases). CDR3 length: 14 residues. Germline lookup yields CDR1 SGHRS and CDR2 YFSETQ. The ends were cut back, 4 bases at V and 1 base at J, with 11 bases in the middle. The CDR3 spells CASSRQNFQETQYF. The CDR3 DNA reads as TGCGCCAGCAGCCGACAGAACTTCCAAGAGACCCAGTACTTC.

This clone occurred a few times. CDR3 bases: TGTGCCAGCAGCTTCCGGGACAGGGAGTTGCCCCTCCACTTT. Protein product: CASSFRDRELPLHF. The rearrangement uses TRBV5-6 and TRBJ1-6; 9 bases align to TRBD1. The CDR3 has 14 residues. The V gene's germline CDR1 is SGHDT and CDR2 YYEEEE. V was clipped by 2 bases and J by 13 bases; unmatched bases: 7.

This clone was seen a few times. V is TRBV6-1 and J is TRBJ1-4, with 9 bases that match TRBD1. Germline V gives CDR1 MNHNS, CDR2 SASEGT. Unmatched junction bases numbered 10, after V lost 3 bases and J lost 8 bases. The CDR3 extends over 16 amino acids. The chain's CDR3 is CASSDIPGTGLEKLFF. The DNA for the CDR3 is TGTGCCAGCAGTGACATCCCCGGGACAGGGTTGGAAAAACTGTTTTTT.

The chain links TRBV6-6 to TRBJ2-3; 8 bases map to TRBD1. CDR1 MNHNY and CDR2 SVGAGI come from the germline V gene (reference sequence). Trimming took 6 bases from V and 2 from J; bases not matched to a gene: 4. The CDR3 contains 14 residues. This CDR3 is CASSMTGVTDTQYF. The CDR3 DNA is TGTGCCAGCAGCATGACAGGGGTCACAGATACGCAGTATTTT.

The chain employs TRBV5-8 and TRBJ2-4, with D possibly TRBD1 on 6 matching bases. Per the germline V gene, CDR1 is SGHTS and CDR2 is YDEGEE. CDR3 size: 14 residues. Trimming shortened V by 7 bases and J by 8 bases, and 19 bases separated the two germline ends. CDR3 amino acids: CASPIQPGQDIQYF. The CDR3 DNA follows: TGTGCCAGCCCTATTCAACCGGGACAAGACATTCAGTACTTC.

This clone was counted at least ten times. This sequence joins TRBV6-5 and TRBJ2-7, with a tentative D call TRBD2 (6 bases). Germline V gene sequence: CDR1 MNHEY, CDR2 SVGAGI. The CDR3 is 16 amino acids. Trimming pared 0 bases from V and 0 bases from J, leaving 12 bases between. The CDR3 DNA follows: TGTGCCAGCAGTTACTCAGTCAGCGGGTTCTCCTACGAGCAGTACTTC. It specifies CASSYSVSGFSYEQYF.

The chain uses TRBV7-2 and TRBJ1-3; 7 bases are shared with TRBD1. The CDR3 spans 16 residues. With V trimmed by 5 bases and J by 0 bases, 7 bases remained unmatched. CDR1 and CDR2 from the germline V gene are SGHTA and FQGNSA. CDR3 DNA sequence: TGTGCCAGCAGCATAAGGACAGGAGACTCTGGAAACACCATATATTTT. The encoded protein is CASSIRTGDSGNTIYF.

The chain links TRBV18 to TRBJ1-1; 8 bases agree with TRBD1. Germline trimming cut 5 bases from V and 3 bases from J; bases unmatched to any gene: 14. Looked up from germline, CDR1 is KGHSH and CDR2 is LQKENI. The CDR3 spans 17 residues. CDR3: CASSSNGQGRGDTEAFF. Written as DNA, the CDR3 is TGTGCCAGCTCATCCAATGGACAGGGAAGGGGGGACACTGAAGCTTTCTTT.

The J gene is TRBJ2-7, the V gene TRBV5-1, with 11 nucleotides matching TRBD1. Germline V gene lookup returns CDR1 SGHRS and CDR2 YFSETQ. CDR3 size: 14 residues. V dropped 5 bases and J dropped 9; count of bases not matched to a gene: 10. The CDR3 sequence is CASRTGQGVHGQYF. The CDR3 region has the DNA TGCGCCAGCAGGACGGGACAGGGGGTTCACGGGCAGTACTTC. Supplemented by reference TRBV5-1 and TRBJ2-7, the full variable domain reads KAGVTQTPRYLIKTRGQQVTLSCSPISGHRSVSWYQQTPGQGLQFLFEYFSETQRNKGNFPGRFSGRQFSNSRSEMNVSTLELGDSALYLCASRTGQGVHGQYFGPGTRLTVT.

V and J are TRBV5-1 and TRBJ2-3; 10 nucleotides agree with TRBD1. The CDR3 has 14 amino acids. Germline-derived CDR1 and CDR2 are SGHRS and YFSETQ. The V gene end was trimmed by 4 bases and the J gene end by 9 bases; junction bases not matched to a gene: 8. The CDR3 DNA follows: TGCGCCAGCAGCCCCAGACAGGGGGCGGAAACGCAGTATTTT. It codes for CASSPRQGAETQYF.

The chain is built from TRBV7-3 and TRBJ2-5; 7 nucleotides match TRBD2. Trimming at V came to 5 bases and at J to 5 bases, leaving 14 bases not matched to a gene. Germline-derived CDR1 and CDR2 are SGHTA and FQGTGA. This CDR3 spans 16 amino acids. CDR3 sequence: CASSPSGGGGGETQYF. As DNA, the CDR3 is TGTGCCAGCAGCCCCTCAGGAGGCGGGGGAGGGGAGACCCAGTACTTC.

This sequence joins TRBV18 and TRBJ1-5; TRBD1 matches 9 bases. V lost 3 bases and J lost 6; bases outside the gene matches: 6. CDR1 is KGHSH, CDR2 LQKENI, per germline. The CDR3 contains 15 residues. The CDR3 DNA is TGTGCCAGCTCACCTGGGACAGGGTGGGGTCAGCCCCAGCATTTT. Amino acid sequence: CASSPGTGWGQPQHF.

This chain uses TRBV4-1 with TRBJ1-2; D unclear. Germline CDR1 is MGHRA and CDR2 is YSYEKL. The CDR3 length is 15 residues. Trimming stripped 6 bases from V and 7 bases from J, with 21 bases between. CDR3: CASRSGRPQPLGYTF. CDR3 bases: TGCGCCAGCAGGTCAGGTCGGCCGCAACCCCTTGGCTACACCTTC.

This sequence joins TRBV11-3 and TRBJ2-1, with a weak D call TRBD1 (6 bases). The V gene lost 3 bases and the J gene lost 4 bases, with 10 bases spanning the gap. This CDR3 is 14 amino acids long. From germline, CDR1 is SGHNT and CDR2 YENEEA. The CDR3 loop reads CASSLGADYNEQFF. CDR3 nucleotides: TGTGCCAGCAGCTTGGGGGCCGATTACAATGAGCAGTTCTTC.

This clone was seen just once. The rearrangement uses TRBV5-5 and TRBJ1-1, with D possibly TRBD1 on 5 matching bases. Looked up from germline, CDR1 is SGHKS and CDR2 is YYEKEE (reference sequence). V was trimmed by 2 bases and J by 7 bases, leaving 15 bases between them. This CDR3 is 14 amino acids long. The DNA for the CDR3 is TGTGCCAGCAGCTTTTTGGGAGGGAGGGGTGAAGCTTTCTTT. Its translation: CASSFLGGRGEAFF.

J is TRBJ2-7 and V is TRBV19; TRBD1 agrees at 9 bases. The germline gives CDR1 LNHDA, CDR2 SQIVND (reference sequence). The CDR3 has 14 residues. The V segment lost 9 bases and the J segment 0 bases; nucleotides outside the gene matches: 6. For the CDR3, the DNA is TGTGCCAGCGCCGGGACAGGGAACTCCTACGAGCAGTACTTC. Amino acid sequence: CASAGTGNSYEQYF.

This clone was seen only a few times. The gene calls are TRBV4-3 and TRBJ2-3, with D uncertain. Trimming removed 6 bases from V and 3 bases from J, with 4 bases in between. CDR1 LGHNA and CDR2 YSLEER come from the germline V gene. The CDR3 is 11 amino acids. CDR3 amino acids: CASSPTDTQYF. The CDR3 nucleotides read TGCGCCAGCAGTCCGACAGATACGCAGTATTTT.

The rearrangement joins TRBV5-1 to TRBJ2-6; 9 positions agree with TRBD1. Per germline, CDR1 SGHRS and CDR2 YFSETQ. This CDR3 is built from 18 residues. The J segment lost 0 bases and the V segment lost 4 bases, leaving 8 bases of the junction unmatched. For the CDR3, the DNA is TGCGCCAGCAGCCCGGCAGGGACAGGGCTCTCTGGGGCCAACGTCCTGACTTTC. Amino acids: CASSPAGTGLSGANVLTF.